This T cell receptor beta chain was sequenced in a study of shared clonotypes between healthy human individuals. Study background: Each donor had three CD4 naive, three CD4 memory, two CD8 naive and one CD8 memory plate. Study-wide findings and caveats: Donor scarcity curtailed the genetic and exposure-history diversity represented herein.

TCRdb keeps only in-frame clones here, not all; method: immunoSEQ multiplex PCR. The sample carries around 2.5 million clones, over 85% recorded once. Details on this clone: The antigen remains unidentified.

With 4 bases clipped from V and 1 base from J, the junction kept 4 bases outside the gene matches. The CDR3 totals 15 residues. In germline, CDR1 is MDHEN, CDR2 SYDVKM. Division of CD4+ cells produced a CD45RA+ naive subset and a CD45RA-negative memory subset. This TCR was recovered from a man aged 18 to 30 in good health. Some clones in this sample may be carry-over from other donors' samples. Sequences were obtained from naive CD4+ T cells from PBMCs. Subset described: CD45RA+ positively selected. The genes are TRBV28 and TRBJ2-4; TRBD2 agrees at 7 bases. CDR3 in DNA: TGTGCCAGCAGTTCCTGGGGGGGTGCCAAAAACATTCAGTACTTC. Translation: CASSSWGGAKNIQYF.